This T cell receptor (beta chain) was identified during a study of cytomegalovirus exposure and HLA in healthy donors. Study-wide background: Researchers previously reported finding 100 million or so unique TCR beta sequences from roughly 170 million T cells.

Germline CDR1 PRHDT, CDR2 FYEKMQ (reference sequence). V shed 5 bases and J 4 bases; nucleotides not matched to a gene: 4. The CDR3 has 14 residues. 60 Vbeta and 13 Jbeta primers were used in PCR. Assay: immunoSEQ multiplex PCR; the TCRdb copy retains only in-frame clones and omits some. The table records 150,000 to 200,000 clones, around 84% of them present only once. The sample holds a few counts of this clone. The V call is TRBV13, the J call TRBJ1-1; 10 bases are shared with TRBD1. The TCR sequence derives from a man aged 18-30 years in good health and CMV-seropositive. Source material: PBMCs. DNA of the CDR3: TGTGCCAGCAGCACCCGGGACAGGGGCACTGAAGCTTTCTTT. The encoded protein is CASSTRDRGTEAFF. The variable domain in full, with the rest retrieved from reference TRBV13 and TRBJ1-1, is AAGVIQSPRHLIKEKRETATLKCYPIPRHDTVYWYQQGPGQDPQFLISFYEKMQSDKGSIPDRFSAQQFSDYHSELNMSSLELGDSALYFCASSTRDRGTEAFFGQGTRLTVV.